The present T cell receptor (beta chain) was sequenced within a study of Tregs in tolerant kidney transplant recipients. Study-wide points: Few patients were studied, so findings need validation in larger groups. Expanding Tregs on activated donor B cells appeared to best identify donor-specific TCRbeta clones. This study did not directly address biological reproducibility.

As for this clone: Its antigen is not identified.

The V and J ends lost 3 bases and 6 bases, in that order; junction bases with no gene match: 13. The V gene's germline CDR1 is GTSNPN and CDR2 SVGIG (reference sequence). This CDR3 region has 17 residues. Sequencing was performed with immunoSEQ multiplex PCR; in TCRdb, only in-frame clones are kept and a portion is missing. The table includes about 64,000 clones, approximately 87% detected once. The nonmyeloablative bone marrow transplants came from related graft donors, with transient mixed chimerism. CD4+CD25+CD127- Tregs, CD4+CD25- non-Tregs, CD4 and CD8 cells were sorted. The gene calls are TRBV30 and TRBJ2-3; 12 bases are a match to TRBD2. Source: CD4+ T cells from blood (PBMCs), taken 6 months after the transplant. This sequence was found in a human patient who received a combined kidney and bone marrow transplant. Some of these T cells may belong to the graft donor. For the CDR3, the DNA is TGTGCCTGGAGGCAAAAGGGACTAGCGGGTGCCAGGGATACGCAGTATTTT. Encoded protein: CAWRQKGLAGARDTQYF.